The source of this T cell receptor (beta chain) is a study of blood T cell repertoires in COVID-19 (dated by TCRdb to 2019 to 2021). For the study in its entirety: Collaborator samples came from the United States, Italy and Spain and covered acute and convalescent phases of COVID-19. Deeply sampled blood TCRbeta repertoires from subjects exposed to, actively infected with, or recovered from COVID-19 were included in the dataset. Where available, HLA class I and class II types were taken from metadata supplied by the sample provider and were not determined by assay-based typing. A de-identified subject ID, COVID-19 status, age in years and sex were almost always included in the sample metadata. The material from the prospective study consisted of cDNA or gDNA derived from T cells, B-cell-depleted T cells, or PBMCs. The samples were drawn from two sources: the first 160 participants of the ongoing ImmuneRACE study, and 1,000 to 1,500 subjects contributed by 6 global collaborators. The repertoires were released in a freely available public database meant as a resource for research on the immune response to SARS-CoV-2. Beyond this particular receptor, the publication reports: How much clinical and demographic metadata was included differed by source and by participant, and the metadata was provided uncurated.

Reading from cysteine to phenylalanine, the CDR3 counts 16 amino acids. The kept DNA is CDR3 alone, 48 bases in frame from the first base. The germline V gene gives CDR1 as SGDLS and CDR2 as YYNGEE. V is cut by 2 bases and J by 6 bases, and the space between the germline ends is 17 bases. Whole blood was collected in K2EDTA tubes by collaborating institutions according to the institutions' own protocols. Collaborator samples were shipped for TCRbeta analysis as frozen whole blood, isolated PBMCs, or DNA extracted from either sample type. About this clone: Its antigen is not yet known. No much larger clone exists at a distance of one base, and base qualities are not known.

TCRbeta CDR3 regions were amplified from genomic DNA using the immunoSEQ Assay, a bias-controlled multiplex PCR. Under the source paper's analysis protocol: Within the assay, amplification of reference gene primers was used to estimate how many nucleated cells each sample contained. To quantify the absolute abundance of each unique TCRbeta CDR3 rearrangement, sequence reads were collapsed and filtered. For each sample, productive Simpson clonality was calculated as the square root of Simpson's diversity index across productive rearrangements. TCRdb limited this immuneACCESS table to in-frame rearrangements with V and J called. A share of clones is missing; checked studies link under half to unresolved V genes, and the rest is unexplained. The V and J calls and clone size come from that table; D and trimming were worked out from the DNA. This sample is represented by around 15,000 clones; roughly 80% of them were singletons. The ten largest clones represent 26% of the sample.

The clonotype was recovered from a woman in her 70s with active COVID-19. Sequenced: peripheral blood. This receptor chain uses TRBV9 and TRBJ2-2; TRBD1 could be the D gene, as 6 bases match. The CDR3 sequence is CASSVGQKTIPGELFF. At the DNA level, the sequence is TGTGCCAGCAGCGTTGGACAGAAGACAATTCCCGGGGAGCTGTTTTTT.